This T cell receptor (beta chain) was captured by sequencing in a study of a mutant IDH1 vaccine in newly diagnosed glioma. Across the study: Vaccinations were initiated 4-6 weeks following radiotherapy alone, or were given together with temozolomide cycles. Whole-study findings and limits: Apparently, pseudoprogression bore no relation to changes among the top peripheral T cell clonotypes.

For this clone: Its specificity is unknown.

The V and J ends lost 3 bases and 2 bases, in that order; junction bases with no gene match: 8. CDR3 length: 16 residues. Germline V gene data show CDR1 as SGHDN and CDR2 as FVKESK. Time point meaning: week 5, during vaccination. Vaccination used 300 ug of mutant IDH1 20-mer peptide per dose, with topical imiquimod. TCRdb's table, derived via immunoSEQ multiplex PCR, lists solely in-frame clones and lacks some. The table includes around 29,000 clones, 87% detected once. The chain is built from TRBV14 and TRBJ2-3; 7 nucleotides align to TRBD1. The origin of this receptor is a woman aged 40 to 50 with glioma. Some clones in this sample may be carry-over from other donors' samples. The sample was peripheral blood mononuclear cells (PBMCs), taken from a glioma patient whose treatment included an IDH1 peptide vaccine. CDR3 coding DNA: TGTGCCAGCAGCCATAGGGGGCTGGCTGTCACAGATACGCAGTATTTT. Its protein is CASSHRGLAVTDTQYF.